The TCR beta chain under discussion was sequenced for a study of cytomegalovirus exposure and HLA in healthy donors (dated by TCRdb to about 2017). For the wider study: An earlier analysis of 587 of the donors reported 276 Gb of sequence data and around 110 million unique TCR beta sequences obtained from approximately 180 million T cells. On average, roughly 240,000 unique TCR beta nucleotide sequences were sequenced per donor among 398 genotyped donors of the cohort, with roughly 20% of those sequences being non-productive. Of the 398 genotyped donors, approximately 83% fell in the genetic ancestry cluster associated with self-reported Caucasian donors. Because of strong linkage in the cohort, roughly five DR-DQ haplotypes were treated as single units for association and clustering. An early release covering around 630 HLA-typed donors comprised approximately 300 gigabases of sequencing data and approximately 80 million unique TCR sequences. In an earlier analysis of around 540 of the donors, high-throughput TCR beta sequencing was used to judge whether each TCR beta V gene segment behaved as functional or pseudogenic. The study aimed to test whether signatures of past pathogen exposure could be identified by cataloging public T cell receptors. HLA typing covered class I and class II loci at four-digit resolution. The study combined high-throughput TCR immunosequencing, statistical association of individual TCRs with disease status, and machine learning to predict cytomegalovirus infection status. Genome-wide SNP genotypes for about three fifths of the roughly 700 donors were used in a later genetic analysis, which treated that subset as a discovery cohort. Donor age, sex, ethnicity and CMV serostatus were collected together with the repertoire data. Along with the roughly 670-subject first cohort, a separate validation cohort of more than 90 different subjects was used. Every discovery cohort repertoire had been produced on one sequencing platform. The study profiled the T cell repertoires of some 610 subjects by immunosequencing and related them to cytomegalovirus serostatus. To study patterns of TCR occurrence, a later analysis re-analyzed previously published TCR beta repertoires from 666 donors and added high-resolution HLA genotyping. In the later analysis, no new phenotypic data were used to find candidate immune exposures; instead, reliance was placed on TCR beta sequences and their occurrence across donors. Typing coverage differed by locus: A, B, C, DRB1 and DQB1 were typed in about 620-640 donors, DQA1 in 500 to 550, DPA1 in 600 to 610, and DPB1 in 472.

The paper as a whole reports these results and caveats: In an earlier analysis of some 500 of the donors, most TCR beta V segments appeared in productive rearrangements about 87% or about 30% of the time, broadly matching IMGT annotations. Compared with the approximately 600-donor mean, donors in an Asian-associated ancestry cluster had fewer N-insertions in productive TCRs, according to a later genetic analysis. In both the original and validation cohorts, the classifier was reported to diagnose cytomegalovirus status with high specificity and sensitivity. A further reported finding was that TCR beta sequences accurately predicted the HLA-A and HLA-B alleles for most subjects in the first cohort. In a later analysis, the rate of TCR association differed among HLA loci, with DRB1 alleles having the most associated TCRs and HLA-C alleles having the fewest. In a later genetic analysis, a missense DCLRE1C variant was associated with V-gene and J-gene trimming of TCR beta chains, and the association was replicated in an independent cohort. A total of some 180 TCR beta chains were listed by the study as associated with cytomegalovirus. A cluster of highly shared sequence variants was judged likely to be a technical artifact of the sequencing pipeline. According to a later analysis, most CMV-associated TCR beta chains appeared to be HLA-restricted, and the HLA associations seemed to be driven largely by CMV exposure. It was suggested by the authors that the approach could potentially be generalized to other disease states and immunological phenotypes. A later analysis found that HLA-associated TCR beta chains were more clonally expanded and had lower generation probabilities than equally common non-associated chains. Immune exposure information for the cohort was limited to CMV serostatus. Specific HLA alleles were associated with some 15,000 TCR beta sequences at a false discovery rate of 0.05 in a later analysis. The cohort was sequenced for TCR beta chains only, and without alpha or paired-chain data the features that could be detected were limited. Because HLA typing was missing for some donors at each locus, association tests included only the typed subset. Assigning TCR associations to individual alleles was difficult when HLA alleles, especially DR and DQ, strongly co-occurred. In a later analysis, several top co-occurrence clusters were reported to appear linked to parvovirus B19, influenza, CMV and Epstein-Barr virus. About 17 rarely observed V segments, including chromosome 9 orphons, were excluded from the earlier analysis of several hundred of the donors because counts were too low. Most TCR sequences were seen in very few donors, while some public TCRs were found in many individuals. The presence/absence analyses assumed that sequencing depth was roughly uniform across donors, and that assumption may not be true. Linkage disequilibrium might explain the correlated functional status among segregating V segments, but an unknown experimental factor could not be ruled out. A few of the identified cytomegalovirus-associated TCR beta chains were confirmed in vitro to be specific for cytomegalovirus antigens.

Remarks on this clone: Its antigen remains unidentified.

To prepare the library, the immunoSEQ multiplex PCR assay was applied. For the multiplex PCR, a mixture combining 60 forward primers for TCR Vbeta segments and 13 reverse primers for TCR Jbeta segments was used. The CDR3 region of rearranged TCR beta genes was amplified from genomic DNA with a multiplex PCR assay. The Illumina HiSeq System was used to sequence the amplified TCR beta libraries as 87-base-pair reads. As for how the authors treated the data: In a later analysis, some 80 million unique TCR beta chains were counted across the 650 to 750 repertoires, and roughly 11 million of these chains were shared by at least two donors. Raw reads were error-corrected and collapsed into unique sequences with a nearest-neighbor algorithm that merged closely related sequences to remove PCR and sequencing errors. V, D and J gene segments were assigned by aligning CDR3 sequences to IMGT reference sequences. Each retained sequence needed at least a six-nucleotide match to both a V gene segment and a J gene segment. A rearrangement counted as productive if the CDR3 had no stop codons and remained in frame with V and J, and every other rearrangement counted as non-productive. CDR3 was defined according to IMGT convention as the region running from the second conserved V-encoded cysteine to the conserved J-encoded phenylalanine. The earlier analysis of about 610 of the donors excluded any sequence lacking an unambiguous match to a single V gene segment. In an earlier analysis of several hundred of the donors, a V segment was called functional when productive rearrangements were above 56.7%, and segregating when the standard deviation between donors exceeded 5%. To diagnose cytomegalovirus status from the catalog of TCR beta chain sequences, a statistical classification framework was built. In a later analysis, TCR nucleotide sequences were compared against IMGT/GENE-DB human TR gene sequences so that V and J genes could be assigned. A later analysis assigned CDR3 sequences and most-parsimonious VDJ recombination scenarios with the TCRdist pipeline. In a later analysis, each TCR beta chain was defined by its CDR3 amino acid sequence together with its V-gene family, and reads lacking a unique V-gene family were excluded. As a way to deal with suspected cross-contamination and a sequencing artifact, a later analysis dropped hundreds of nucleotide sequences that were highly shared and had low generation probability. In a later analysis, a clonal expansion index was calculated for each public chain from normalized within-repertoire ranks of inferred template counts. A later analysis computed generation probabilities with a VDJ recombination model fitted to out-of-frame rearrangements, and checked the results against IGoR. In a later analysis, TCR-TCR, TCR-HLA and TCR-CMV co-occurrence was scored with hypergeometric tests, and a repertoire-size bias correction was applied to TCR pairs. A later analysis estimated false discovery rates by permuting HLA or CMV assignments 20 times. In a later analysis, co-occurring TCRs were grouped with DBSCAN, and TCRdist sequence similarity was added when clustering was performed within HLA-allele-positive subsets. For co-occurrence clustering, repertoires with fewer than 30,000 or more than 120,000 public chains were excluded, along with five repertoires with anomalous nucleotide sharing. As stored in TCRdb, this immuneACCESS dataset retains in-frame rearrangements with V and J assigned. A fraction of the clones does not appear; measured against another copy, unresolved V genes explain less than half of the discrepancy, and the remainder lacks a known reason. Clonal size and the V and J genes are those of that table, whereas D and trimming came from the DNA. The sample's clone listing holds roughly 57,000 clones. 9% to 15% of the sample comes from the top ten.

The cohort consisted of 600 or so healthy bone marrow donors. At the time of sampling, all cohort members were nominally healthy, though unrecorded immune exposures were likely present. The donor was CMV seropositive and belonged to the group of 250 to 300 seropositive cohort members. A peripheral blood sample was collected from each donor, and TCR beta sequencing was performed on peripheral blood mononuclear cells. Genomic DNA was extracted from the blood cell samples with the Qiagen DNeasy Blood Extraction Kit. The origin of this receptor is a woman aged 25-40 years in good health and CMV-seropositive. The sample was PBMCs.

The CDR3 sequence is CASRPLGGAEAFF. The nucleotide sequence is given as TGTGCCAGCCGCCCACTGGGGGGAGCTGAAGCTTTCTTT. This sequence uses TRBV6-5 and TRBJ1-1; the D gene is perhaps TRBD1, on 5 matching bases. Spanning cysteine to phenylalanine, the CDR3 consists of 13 amino acids. The sequence is cut down to CDR3 DNA, 39 bases in frame from base 1. Cut back by 8 bases and 6 bases, the V and J ends lie 16 bases apart. CDR1 and CDR2 were assigned from the germline V gene as MNHEY and SVGAGI.